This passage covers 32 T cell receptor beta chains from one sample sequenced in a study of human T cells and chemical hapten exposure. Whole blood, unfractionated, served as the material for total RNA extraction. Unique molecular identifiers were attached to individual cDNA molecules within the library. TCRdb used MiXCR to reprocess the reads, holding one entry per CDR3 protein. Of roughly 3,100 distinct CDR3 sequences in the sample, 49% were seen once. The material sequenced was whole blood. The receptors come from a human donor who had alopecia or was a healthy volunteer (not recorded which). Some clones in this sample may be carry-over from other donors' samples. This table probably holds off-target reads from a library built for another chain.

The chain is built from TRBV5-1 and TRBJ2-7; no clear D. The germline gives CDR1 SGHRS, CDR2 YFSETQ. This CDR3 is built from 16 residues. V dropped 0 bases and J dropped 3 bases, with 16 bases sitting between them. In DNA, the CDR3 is TGCGCCAGCAGCTTGGCCCTTGAGGCAAGTAACTACGAGCAGTACTTC. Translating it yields CASSLALEASNYEQYF. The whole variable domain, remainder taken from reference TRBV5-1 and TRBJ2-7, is KAGVTQTPRYLIKTRGQQVTLSCSPISGHRSVSWYQQTPGQGLQFLFEYFSETQRNKGNFPGRFSGRQFSNSRSEMNVSTLELGDSALYLCASSLALEASNYEQYFGPGTRLTVT.

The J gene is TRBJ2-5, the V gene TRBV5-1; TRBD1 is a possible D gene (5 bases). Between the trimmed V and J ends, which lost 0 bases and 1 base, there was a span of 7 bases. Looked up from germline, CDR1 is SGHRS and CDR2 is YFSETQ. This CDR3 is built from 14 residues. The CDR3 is CASSLGTFQETQYF. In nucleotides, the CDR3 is TGCGCCAGCAGCTTGGGGACATTCCAAGAGACCCAGTACTTC.

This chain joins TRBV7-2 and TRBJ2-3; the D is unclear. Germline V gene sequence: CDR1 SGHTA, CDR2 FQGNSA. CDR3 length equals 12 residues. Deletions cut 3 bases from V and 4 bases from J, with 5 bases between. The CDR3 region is CASSFLADTQYF. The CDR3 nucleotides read TGTGCCAGCAGCTTTTTGGCAGATACGCAGTATTTT.

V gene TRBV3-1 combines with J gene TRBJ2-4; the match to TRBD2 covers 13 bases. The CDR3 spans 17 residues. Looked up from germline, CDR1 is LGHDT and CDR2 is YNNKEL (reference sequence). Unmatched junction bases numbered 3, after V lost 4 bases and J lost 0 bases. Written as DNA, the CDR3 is TGTGCCAGCAGCCCGGGACTAGCGGGATCAGCCAAAAACATTCAGTACTTC. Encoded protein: CASSPGLAGSAKNIQYF.

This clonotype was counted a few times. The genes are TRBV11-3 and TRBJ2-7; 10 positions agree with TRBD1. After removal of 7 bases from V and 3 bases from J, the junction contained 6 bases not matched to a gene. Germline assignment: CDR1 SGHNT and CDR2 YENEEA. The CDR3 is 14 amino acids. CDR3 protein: CASTLGQGFYEQYF. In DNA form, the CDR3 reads TGTGCCAGCACTTTGGGACAGGGGTTCTACGAGCAGTACTTC.

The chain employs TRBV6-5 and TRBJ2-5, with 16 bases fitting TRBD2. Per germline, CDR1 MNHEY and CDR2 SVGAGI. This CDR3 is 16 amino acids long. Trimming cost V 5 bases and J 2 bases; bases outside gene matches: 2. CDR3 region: CASSLGLAGGQETQYF. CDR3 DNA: TGTGCCAGCAGTCTGGGACTAGCGGGAGGGCAAGAGACCCAGTACTTC.

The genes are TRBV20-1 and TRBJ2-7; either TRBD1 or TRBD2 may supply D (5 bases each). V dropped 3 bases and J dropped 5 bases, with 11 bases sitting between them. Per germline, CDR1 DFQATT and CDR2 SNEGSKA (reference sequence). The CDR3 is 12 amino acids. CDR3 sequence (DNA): TGCAGTGCTAGGCGAGGGGACGACGAGCAGTACTTC. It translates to CSARRGDDEQYF.

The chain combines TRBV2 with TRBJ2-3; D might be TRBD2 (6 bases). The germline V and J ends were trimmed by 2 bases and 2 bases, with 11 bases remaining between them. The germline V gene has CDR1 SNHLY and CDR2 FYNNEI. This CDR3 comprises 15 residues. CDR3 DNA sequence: TGTGCCAGCAGTGAACTAGCGATCTTCACAGATACGCAGTATTTT. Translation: CASSELAIFTDTQYF.

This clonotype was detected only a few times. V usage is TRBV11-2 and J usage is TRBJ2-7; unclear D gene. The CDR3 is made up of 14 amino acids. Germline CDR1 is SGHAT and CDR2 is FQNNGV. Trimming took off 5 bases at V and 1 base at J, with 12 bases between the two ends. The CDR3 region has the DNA TGTGCCAGCAGCCTCGGGCCCGGGTCCTACGAGCAGTACTTC. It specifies CASSLGPGSYEQYF.

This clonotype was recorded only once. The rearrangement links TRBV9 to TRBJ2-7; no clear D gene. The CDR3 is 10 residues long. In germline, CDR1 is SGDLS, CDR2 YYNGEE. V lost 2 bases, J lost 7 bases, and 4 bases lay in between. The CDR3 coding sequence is TGTGCCAGCAGCGTCCCGGAGCAGTACTTC. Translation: CASSVPEQYF.

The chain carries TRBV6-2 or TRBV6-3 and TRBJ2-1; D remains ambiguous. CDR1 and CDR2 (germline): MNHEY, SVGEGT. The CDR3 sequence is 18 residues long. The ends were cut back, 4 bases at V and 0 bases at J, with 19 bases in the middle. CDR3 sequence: CASSFPGLQTHSYNEQFF. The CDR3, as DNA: TGTGCCAGCAGTTTTCCGGGTCTACAGACTCACTCCTACAATGAGCAGTTCTTC.

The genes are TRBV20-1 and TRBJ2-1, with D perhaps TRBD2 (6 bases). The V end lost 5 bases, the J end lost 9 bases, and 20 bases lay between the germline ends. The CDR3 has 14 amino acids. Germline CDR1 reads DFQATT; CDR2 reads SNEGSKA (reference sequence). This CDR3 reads CSAGSGLAVSEQFF. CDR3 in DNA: TGCAGTGCTGGATCGGGACTCGCGGTCAGTGAGCAGTTCTTC.

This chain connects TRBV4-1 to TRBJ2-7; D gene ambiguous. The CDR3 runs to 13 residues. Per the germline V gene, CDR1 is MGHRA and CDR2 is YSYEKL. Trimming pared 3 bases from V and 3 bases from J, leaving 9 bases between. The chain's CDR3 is CASSQIGDYEQYF. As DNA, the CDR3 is TGCGCCAGCAGCCAGATTGGGGACTACGAGCAGTACTTC.

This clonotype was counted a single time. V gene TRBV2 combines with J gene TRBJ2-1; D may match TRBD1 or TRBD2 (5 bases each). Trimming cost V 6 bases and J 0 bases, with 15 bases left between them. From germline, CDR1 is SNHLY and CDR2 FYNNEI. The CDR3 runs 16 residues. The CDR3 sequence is CASSNRDRSSYNEQFF. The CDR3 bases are TGTGCCAGCAGCAACCGGGACCGGAGCTCCTACAATGAGCAGTTCTTC.

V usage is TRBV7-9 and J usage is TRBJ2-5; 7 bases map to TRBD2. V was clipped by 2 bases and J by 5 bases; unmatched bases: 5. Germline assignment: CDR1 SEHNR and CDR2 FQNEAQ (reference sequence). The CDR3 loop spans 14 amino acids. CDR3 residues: CASSLSRGVETQYF. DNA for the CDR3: TGTGCCAGCAGCTTAAGCCGGGGGGTGGAGACCCAGTACTTC.

The CDR3 here is CASSPPARGPDNEQFF. Written as DNA, the CDR3 is TGTGCCAGCTCACCCCCGGCGAGGGGGCCAGACAATGAGCAGTTCTTC. The rearrangement uses TRBV18 and TRBJ2-1, with TRBD1 matching over 7 bases. This CDR3 has 16 amino acids. Germline assignment: CDR1 KGHSH and CDR2 LQKENI. The ends lost 3 bases at V and 5 bases at J; junction bases unmatched: 10.

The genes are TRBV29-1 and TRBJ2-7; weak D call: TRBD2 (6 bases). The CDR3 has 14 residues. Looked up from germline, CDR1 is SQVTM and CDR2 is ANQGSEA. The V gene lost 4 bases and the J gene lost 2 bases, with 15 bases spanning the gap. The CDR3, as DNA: TGCAGCGTTGGGGACTCCCCCCCGGCCTACGAGCAGTACTTC. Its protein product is CSVGDSPPAYEQYF.

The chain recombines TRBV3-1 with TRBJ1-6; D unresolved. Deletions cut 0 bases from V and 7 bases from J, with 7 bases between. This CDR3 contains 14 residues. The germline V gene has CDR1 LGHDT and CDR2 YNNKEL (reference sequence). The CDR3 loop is CASSQDWENSPLHF. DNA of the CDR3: TGTGCCAGCAGCCAAGATTGGGAGAATTCACCCCTCCACTTT.

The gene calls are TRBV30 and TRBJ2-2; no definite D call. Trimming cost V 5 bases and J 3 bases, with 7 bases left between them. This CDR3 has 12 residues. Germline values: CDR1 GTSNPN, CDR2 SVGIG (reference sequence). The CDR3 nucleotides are TGTGCCTGGTTGCCCTACACCGGGGAGCTGTTTTTT. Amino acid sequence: CAWLPYTGELFF.

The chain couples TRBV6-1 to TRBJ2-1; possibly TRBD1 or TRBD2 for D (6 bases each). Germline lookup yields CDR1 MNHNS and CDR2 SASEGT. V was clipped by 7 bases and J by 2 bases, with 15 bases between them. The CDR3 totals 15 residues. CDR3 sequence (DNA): TGTGCCAGCATAGAGGGGGGCAACACCTACAATGAGCAGTTCTTC. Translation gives CASIEGGNTYNEQFF.

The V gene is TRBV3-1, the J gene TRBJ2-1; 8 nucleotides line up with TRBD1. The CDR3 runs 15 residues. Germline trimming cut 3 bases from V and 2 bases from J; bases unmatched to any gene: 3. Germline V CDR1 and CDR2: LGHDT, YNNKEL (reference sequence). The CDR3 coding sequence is TGTGCCAGCAGCCACCGGGGACAGGCCTACAATGAGCAGTTCTTC. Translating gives CASSHRGQAYNEQFF.

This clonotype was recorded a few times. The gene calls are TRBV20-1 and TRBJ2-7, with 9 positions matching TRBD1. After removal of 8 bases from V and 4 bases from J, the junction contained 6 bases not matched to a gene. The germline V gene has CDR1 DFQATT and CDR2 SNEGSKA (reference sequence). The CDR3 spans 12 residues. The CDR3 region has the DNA TGCAGTTCCAGACAGGGGGGGTACGAGCAGTACTTC. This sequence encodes CSSRQGGYEQYF.

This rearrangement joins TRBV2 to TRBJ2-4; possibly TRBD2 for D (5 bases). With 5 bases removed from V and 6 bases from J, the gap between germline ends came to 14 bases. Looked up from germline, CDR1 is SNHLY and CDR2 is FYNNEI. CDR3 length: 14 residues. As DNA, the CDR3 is TGTGCCAGCAGTACCCTGTGGACTGGAAACATTCAGTACTTC. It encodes CASSTLWTGNIQYF.

The CDR3: CASRLAGVRRNTDTQYF. The CDR3 nucleotides are TGTGCCAGCAGACTAGCGGGAGTCCGACGCAACACAGATACGCAGTATTTT. The chain employs TRBV7-9 and TRBJ2-3; 11 nucleotides line up with TRBD2. V lost 6 bases and J lost 2; bases outside the gene matches: 10. Germline CDR1 reads SEHNR; CDR2 reads FQNEAQ (reference sequence). The CDR3 runs 17 residues.

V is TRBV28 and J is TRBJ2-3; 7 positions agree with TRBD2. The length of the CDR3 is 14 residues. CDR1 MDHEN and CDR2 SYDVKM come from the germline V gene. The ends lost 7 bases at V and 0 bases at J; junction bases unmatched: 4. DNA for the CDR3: TGTGCCAGCACCCCTAGCGGTAGCACAGATACGCAGTATTTT. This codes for CASTPSGSTDTQYF.

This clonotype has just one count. This chain's CDR3 is CASSPGLAGGDTQYF. The CDR3 DNA reads as TGTGCCAGCAGTCCGGGACTAGCGGGAGGAGATACGCAGTATTTT. The gene calls are TRBV12-3 or TRBV12-4 and TRBJ2-3, with 15 bases matching TRBD2. The CDR3 consists of 15 residues. V lost 5 bases, J lost 5 bases, and 2 bases stayed unmatched.

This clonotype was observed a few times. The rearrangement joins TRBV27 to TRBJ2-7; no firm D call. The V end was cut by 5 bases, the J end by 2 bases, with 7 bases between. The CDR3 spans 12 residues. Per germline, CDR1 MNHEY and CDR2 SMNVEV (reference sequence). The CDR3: CASSPDPYEQYF. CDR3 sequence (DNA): TGTGCCAGCAGTCCCGACCCCTACGAGCAGTACTTC.

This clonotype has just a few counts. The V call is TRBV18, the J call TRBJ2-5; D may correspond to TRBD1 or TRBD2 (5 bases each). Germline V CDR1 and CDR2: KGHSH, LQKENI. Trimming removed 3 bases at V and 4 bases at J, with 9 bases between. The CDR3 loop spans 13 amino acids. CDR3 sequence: CASSPGARETQYF. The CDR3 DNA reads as TGTGCCAGCTCACCCGGGGCACGAGAGACCCAGTACTTC.

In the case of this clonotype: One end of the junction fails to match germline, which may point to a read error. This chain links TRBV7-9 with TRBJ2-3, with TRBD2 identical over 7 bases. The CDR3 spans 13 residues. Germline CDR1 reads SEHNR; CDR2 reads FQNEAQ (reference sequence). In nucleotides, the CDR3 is TGTGCCAGCAGCCTAGCGGAGACAGATACGCAGTATTTT. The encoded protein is CASSLAETDTQYF.

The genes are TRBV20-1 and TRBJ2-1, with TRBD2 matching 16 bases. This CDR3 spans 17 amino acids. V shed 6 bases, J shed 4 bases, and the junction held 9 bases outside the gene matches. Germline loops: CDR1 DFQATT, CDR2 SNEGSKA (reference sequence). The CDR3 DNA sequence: TGCAGTGCAACCGGGACTAGCGGGAGGGCCTCTTACAATGAGCAGTTCTTC. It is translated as CSATGTSGRASYNEQFF.

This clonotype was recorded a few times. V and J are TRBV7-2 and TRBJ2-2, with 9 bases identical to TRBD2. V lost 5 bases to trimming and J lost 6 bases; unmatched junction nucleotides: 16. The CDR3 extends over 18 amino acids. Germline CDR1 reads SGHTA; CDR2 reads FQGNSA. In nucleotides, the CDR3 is TGTGCCAGCAGCCGTCGGATAGCGGGAGTGGGGGTCGCCGGGGAGCTGTTTTTT. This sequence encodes CASSRRIAGVGVAGELFF.

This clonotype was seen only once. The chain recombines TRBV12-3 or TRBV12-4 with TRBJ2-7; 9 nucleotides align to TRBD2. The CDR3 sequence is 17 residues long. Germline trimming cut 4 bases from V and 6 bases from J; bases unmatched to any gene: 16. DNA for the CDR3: TGTGCCAGCAGTTACACCGGGACTAGCAGCGGGGCGGTCGAGCAGTACTTC. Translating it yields CASSYTGTSSGAVEQYF.